The 26 T cell receptor beta chains below come from one sample, sequenced in a study of blood T cells in healthy people across ages. The second PCR ran roughly 7 to 11 cycles with a sample-barcoded 5' primer and J-beta primers. TCRdb re-derived calls from the 5' RACE reads in MiXCR, one entry per CDR3 protein. Counted here are 2 million or so distinct CDR3 sequences, around half occurring once; the ten biggest clones make up about 2.1%. Sample: blood. Receptors were obtained from a woman in her thirties or forties in good health.

V is TRBV3-1 and J is TRBJ1-4, with D perhaps matching TRBD1 (5 bases). V was cut by 5 bases and J by 10 bases, with 23 bases left in between. CDR3 size: 16 residues. Per germline, CDR1 LGHDT and CDR2 YNNKEL (reference sequence). The CDR3 region has the DNA TGTGCCAGCAGCGCAAGGGAGGGACGGCGAGTTGGAAAACTGTTTTTT. Translating gives CASSAREGRRVGKLFF.

This clonotype was found a few times. The V gene is TRBV28, the J gene TRBJ2-7; 7 nucleotides agree with TRBD2. The assigned J gene may be wrong: the sequence end matches TRBJ2-1 better. CDR3 length: 15 residues. CDR1 is MDHEN and CDR2 is SYDVKM in the germline V gene. The CDR3 is CASSPAGRGYNEQFF. The CDR3 DNA sequence: TGTGCCAGCAGTCCCGCTGGGCGGGGGTACAATGAGCAGTTCTTC.

About this clonotype: The junction shows a germline mismatch at one end, possibly a read error. The CDR3 region has the DNA TGTACCAGCAGCCGAAGTCGGACAGGGGGCGCCTATGGCTACACCTTC. Its translation is CTSSRSRTGGAYGYTF. The chain is built from TRBV3-1 and TRBJ1-2; 11 nucleotides agree with TRBD1. Germline CDR1 LGHDT, CDR2 YNNKEL (reference sequence). The CDR3 sequence is 16 residues long.

V usage is TRBV24-1 and J usage is TRBJ2-1; 12 bases are shared with TRBD1. CDR1 is KGHDR and CDR2 is SFDVKD in the germline V gene. The CDR3 has 14 amino acids. The ends lost 3 bases at V and 15 bases at J; junction bases unmatched: 8. CDR3 residues: CATSDIRDRGRRFF. The CDR3 nucleotides are TGTGCCACCAGTGATATTCGGGACAGGGGGCGGCGGTTCTTC.

A few counts support this clonotype. This chain connects TRBV12-3 or TRBV12-4 to TRBJ2-4, with D perhaps matching TRBD1 (5 bases). CDR3 length: 14 residues. The V end was cut by 5 bases, the J end by 3 bases, with 11 bases between. The CDR3 region is CASSNRGGKNIQYF. The CDR3 nucleotides are TGTGCCAGCAGTAATAGGGGCGGCAAAAACATTCAGTACTTC.

There are a few counts of this clonotype. This chain connects TRBV20-1 to TRBJ1-5; unclear D gene. V was pared by 0 bases and J by 9 bases, with 6 bases between. The CDR3 has 11 residues. In germline, CDR1 is DFQATT, CDR2 SNEGSKA (reference sequence). In DNA, the CDR3 is TGCAGTGCTAGAGATTTGGGGCCCCAGCATTTT. This codes for CSARDLGPQHF.

This sequence joins TRBV7-9 and TRBJ2-1, with D unresolved. Germline V gene sequence: CDR1 SEHNR, CDR2 FQNEAQ (reference sequence). V was pared by 5 bases and J by 0 bases, with 14 bases between. The CDR3 sequence is 16 residues long. The CDR3 protein is CASSDTWGSSYNEQFF. Here the CDR3 DNA reads TGTGCCAGCAGCGATACGTGGGGAAGCTCCTACAATGAGCAGTTCTTC.

This clonotype was picked up a small number of times. This chain uses TRBV28 with TRBJ2-7; D is possibly TRBD1 (5 bases). With 6 bases removed from V and 2 bases from J, the gap between germline ends came to 14 bases. The CDR3 has 14 residues. Germline CDR1 is MDHEN and CDR2 is SYDVKM. As DNA, the CDR3 is TGTGCCAGCAGACGACTTACAGGTACCTACGAGCAGTACTTC. It encodes CASRRLTGTYEQYF.

This clonotype was seen only a few times. V gene TRBV6-2 or TRBV6-3 combines with J gene TRBJ1-1; a possible D gene is TRBD1 (5 bases). Germline V CDR1 and CDR2: MNHEY, SVGEGT. The ends were cut back, 6 bases at V and 1 base at J, with 12 bases in the middle. The CDR3 sequence is 14 residues long. CDR3 in DNA: TGTGCCAGCAGGCTTGACAGTCCGAACACTGAAGCTTTCTTT. Its protein is CASRLDSPNTEAFF.

A remark on this clonotype: A read error may account for a junction end that differs from germline. V and J are TRBV12-3 or TRBV12-4 and TRBJ2-3; D may be TRBD2 (5 bases). The CDR3 totals 15 residues. The CDR3 DNA sequence: TGTGCCAGCAGTTTAGGAGGTTGGGGAGCAGATGCGCAGTATTTT. It yields the protein CASSLGGWGADAQYF.

V and J are TRBV4-3 and TRBJ1-2, with 9 bases matching TRBD1. V shed 0 bases and J 8 bases; nucleotides not matched to a gene: 13. The CDR3 is 17 amino acids. Germline V CDR1 and CDR2: LGHNA, YSLEER. The CDR3 DNA reads TGCGCCAGCAGCCAAGATGGCCCACGACAGGGGGTTCGCGGCTACACCTTC. This encodes CASSQDGPRQGVRGYTF.

This chain connects TRBV6-2 or TRBV6-3 to TRBJ2-7, with 11 bases aligning to TRBD2. Per the germline V gene, CDR1 is MNHEY and CDR2 is SVGEGT. V was clipped by 8 bases and J by 2 bases; unmatched bases: 11. This CDR3 is built from 16 residues. The CDR3 protein is CASRSRTSGHPYEQYF. CDR3 bases: TGTGCCAGCCGCTCCCGGACTAGCGGGCACCCCTACGAGCAGTACTTC.

This chain joins TRBV28 and TRBJ2-1; the match to TRBD2 covers 8 bases. Germline values: CDR1 MDHEN, CDR2 SYDVKM. The CDR3 loop spans 18 amino acids. V shed 1 base, J shed 0 bases, and the junction held 8 bases outside the gene matches. The CDR3 DNA is TGTGCCAGCAGTTTATTTGCGGGGGGCTCGAGCTCCTACAATGAGCAGTTCTTC. Amino acid sequence: CASSLFAGGSSSYNEQFF. The full variable domain, its missing parts supplied by reference TRBV28 and TRBJ2-1, is DVKVTQSSRYLVKRTGEKVFLECVQDMDHENMFWYRQDPGLGLRLIYFSYDVKMKEKGDIPEGYSVSREKKERFSLILESASTNQTSMYLCASSLFAGGSSSYNEQFFGPGTRLTVL.

The rearrangement joins TRBV9 to TRBJ1-2; weak D call: TRBD1 (5 bases). V was trimmed by 0 bases and J by 0 bases, leaving 9 bases between them. This CDR3 contains 15 residues. CDR1 is SGDLS, CDR2 YYNGEE, per germline. The CDR3, as DNA: TGTGCCAGCAGCGTAGCCAAGGGGACTAACTATGGCTACACCTTC. It translates to CASSVAKGTNYGYTF.

This sequence joins TRBV20-1 and TRBJ2-1; the D gene is possibly TRBD2 (5 bases). Trimming left V 6 bases short and J 6 bases short, with 12 bases between. This CDR3 contains 12 residues. In germline, CDR1 is DFQATT, CDR2 SNEGSKA (reference sequence). CDR3 sequence (DNA): TGCAGTGCGACACCTAGCTCCAATGAGCAGTTCTTC. Amino acid sequence: CSATPSSNEQFF.

The chain combines TRBV19 with TRBJ2-6; 9 bases align to TRBD1. Losses at the gene ends were 4 bases for V and 0 bases for J; bases not matched to a gene: 10. The CDR3 has 19 residues. Per germline, CDR1 LNHDA and CDR2 SQIVND (reference sequence). CDR3 bases: TGTGCCAGTAGTAAATCATCCGGGACAGGGATCTCTGGGGCCAACGTCCTGACTTTC. As protein: CASSKSSGTGISGANVLTF. The whole variable domain, remainder taken from reference TRBV19 and TRBJ2-6, is DGGITQSPKYLFRKEGQNVTLSCEQNLNHDAMYWYRQDPGQGLRLIYYSQIVNDFQKGDIAEGYSVSREKKESFPLTVTSAQKNPTAFYLCASSKSSGTGISGANVLTFGAGSRLTVL.

This clonotype was detected only once. The chain carries TRBV5-6 and TRBJ2-5; no firm D call. The DNA end lines up better with TRBJ2-7; the J call may be wrong. CDR1 and CDR2 from the germline V gene are SGHDT and YYEEEE. The CDR3 length is 13 residues. The CDR3 nucleotides are TGTGCCAGCAGCAGGGAATCCGCGTACGAGCAGTACTTC. This translates into CASSRESAYEQYF.

The chain has TRBV29-1 and TRBJ2-4; 7 bases line up with TRBD2. V shed 4 bases, J shed 5 bases, and the junction held 14 bases outside the gene matches. CDR3 size: 16 residues. Germline values: CDR1 SQVTM, CDR2 ANQGSEA. CDR3 region: CSVGGAGDGSQNIQYF. CDR3 DNA sequence: TGCAGCGTTGGTGGGGCGGGGGACGGGAGTCAAAACATTCAGTACTTC.

The chain has TRBV20-1 and TRBJ2-1; D is unresolved. CDR3 size: 12 residues. In germline, CDR1 is DFQATT, CDR2 SNEGSKA (reference sequence). V dropped 5 bases and J dropped 6 bases, with 11 bases sitting between them. DNA for the CDR3: TGCAGTGCTGGCCAGCAAGGCAATGAGCAGTTCTTC. This sequence encodes CSAGQQGNEQFF.

The V and J genes are TRBV11-2 and TRBJ2-7, with D hard to call. The J call may be in error: the DNA end matches TRBJ2-5 better. The germline gives CDR1 SGHAT, CDR2 FQNNGV. The CDR3 contains 13 residues. CDR3 sequence: CASSLDASQTQYF. CDR3 nucleotide sequence: TGTGCCAGCAGCTTAGACGCGTCCCAGACCCAGTACTTC.

As to this clonotype: An end of the junction does not agree with germline; a read error may underlie this. The chain has TRBV14 and TRBJ2-1; weak D call: TRBD1 (5 bases). The V gene's germline CDR1 is SGHDN and CDR2 FVKESK. The CDR3 contains 15 residues. The chain's CDR3 is CASSQERQTYDEQFF. CDR3 coding DNA: TGTGCCAGCAGCCAAGAAAGACAGACCTACGATGAGCAGTTCTTC.

This chain uses TRBV6-2 or TRBV6-3 with TRBJ2-3; 7 bases are shared with TRBD2. The V gene end was trimmed by 0 bases and the J gene end by 2 bases; junction bases not matched to a gene: 5. Germline V gene data show CDR1 as MNHEY and CDR2 as SVGEGT. The CDR3 totals 16 residues. CDR3 nucleotides: TGTGCCAGCAGTTACTCAGCGGGGCGACCCACAGATACGCAGTATTTT. Encoded protein: CASSYSAGRPTDTQYF.

The rearrangement links TRBV27 to TRBJ2-1; the D gene is possibly TRBD1 (6 bases). In germline, CDR1 is MNHEY, CDR2 SMNVEV (reference sequence). This CDR3 contains 14 residues. Trimming left V 5 bases short and J 3 bases short, with 11 bases between. Here the CDR3 DNA reads TGTGCCAGCAGTCAGGACAGTTTCTACAATGAGCAGTTCTTC. As protein: CASSQDSFYNEQFF.

The rearrangement joins TRBV6-5 to TRBJ1-5; D perhaps matches TRBD1 (5 bases). Germline assignment: CDR1 MNHEY and CDR2 SVGAGI. V was trimmed by 0 bases and J by 4 bases, leaving 10 bases between them. There are 15 residues in the CDR3. The CDR3 is CASSYSPTVNQPQHF. Here the CDR3 DNA reads TGTGCCAGCAGTTACTCGCCGACAGTTAATCAGCCCCAGCATTTT.

This sequence joins TRBV6-5 and TRBJ2-3; weak D call: TRBD1 (6 bases). CDR1 is MNHEY, CDR2 SVGAGI, per germline. CDR3 size: 16 residues. V dropped 5 bases and J dropped 2 bases, with 17 bases sitting between them. CDR3 region: CASSPPGDTYTDTQYF. In nucleotides, the CDR3 is TGTGCCAGCAGTCCACCAGGGGACACTTACACAGATACGCAGTATTTT.

In its sample, this clonotype was seen a few times. This sequence joins TRBV7-2 and TRBJ2-5, with a weak D call TRBD1 (5 bases). The CDR3 extends over 12 amino acids. Trimming took off 4 bases at V and 11 bases at J, with 14 bases between the two ends. The germline V gene has CDR1 SGHTA and CDR2 FQGNSA. The CDR3 sequence is CASSYRRGQQYF. CDR3 sequence (DNA): TGTGCCAGCAGCTACAGGCGTGGGCAGCAGTACTTC.